A selection of T cell receptor beta chains follows, all from one sample in a study of T cells in Graves' hyperthyroidism and ophthalmopathy. Using its own MiXCR run on the multiplex PCR reads, TCRdb lists one record per CDR3 protein. The sample comprises roughly 380,000 distinct CDR3 sequences, about 14% of which are singletons, and approximately 11% rests with the top ten. The sequenced sample consisted of blood. These receptors were obtained from an older woman with Graves' hyperthyroidism. CDR3s include the opening cysteine and the closing phenylalanine or tryptophan. The D gene is left open where the match is weak. Clone sizes are given selectively: once, few, many, or a class where the clone is expanded.

v_call	j_call	clone_size	d_call	cdr3_nt	cdr3_aa
TRBV9	TRBJ2-5	many	TRBD2	TGTGCCAGCAGCGGGGGACTAGCGGGAGACGGGACCCAGTACTTC	CASSGGLAGDGTQYF
TRBV5-1	TRBJ2-3	.	.	TGCGCCAGCAGCAAGGACAGTCATACGCAGTATTTT	CASSKDSHTQYF
TRBV6-5	TRBJ2-1	few	.	TGTGCCAGCAGTTGGCGGCAGGGGGGTGGGGAGCAGTTCTTC	CASSWRQGGGEQFF
TRBV11-2	TRBJ2-4	many	.	TGTGCCAGCAGCCCAGGGGGGGCGGCGTTTCTCCGAAACAAAAACATTCAGTACTTC	CASSPGGAAFLRNKNIQYF
TRBV5-1	TRBJ2-1	many	TRBD2	TGCGCCAGCAGTTCCGGGACTAGCGCAAATGAGCAGTTCTTC	CASSSGTSANEQFF
TRBV7-3	TRBJ1-2	.	.	TGTGCTAGCAGCCGACGCGGGACGTTTCTGGGTGGCTACACCTTC	CASSRRGTFLGGYTF
TRBV5-1	TRBJ1-4	many	.	TGCGCCAGCAGCTTGGTTGGTGCAACTAATGAAAAACTGTTTTTT	CASSLVGATNEKLFF
TRBV15	TRBJ1-1	few	.	TGTGCCACCAGAGATTGGGGGGGTTCAGTCACTGAAGCTTTCTTT	CATRDWGGSVTEAFF
TRBV20-1	TRBJ1-6	few	.	TGCAGTGCTAGCCGAAACCTGGGGAATTCACCCCTCCACTTT	CSASRNLGNSPLHF
TRBV30	TRBJ2-1	many	TRBD2	TGTGCCTGGGAATTCTACAGCGGGAGGGGTAATGAGCAGTTCTTC	CAWEFYSGRGNEQFF
TRBV9	TRBJ2-1	.	TRBD2	TGTGCCAGCAGCGTAGGGATCCTAACTAGCGGGAATTACAATGAGCAGTTCTTC	CASSVGILTSGNYNEQFF
TRBV18	TRBJ2-7	many	TRBD1	TGTGCCAGCTCACCCACGACAGGGTTCGTCTACGAGCAGTACTTC	CASSPTTGFVYEQYF
TRBV12-3/TRBV12-4	TRBJ2-1	many	TRBD2	TGTGCCAGCACCTACGGACTAGCGCAAAATGAGCAGTTCTTC	CASTYGLAQNEQFF
TRBV11-3	TRBJ2-3	many	.	TGTGCCAGCAGCCCAGATGGGGGGACGCAGTATTTT	CASSPDGGTQYF
TRBV6-2/TRBV6-3	TRBJ2-3	many	.	TGTGCCAGCAGTGACGGGGGGCTCACAGATACGCAGTATTTT	CASSDGGLTDTQYF
TRBV3-1	TRBJ1-6	.	TRBD1	TGTGCCAGCACCCAGGGCAGGGGGCTTAATTCACCCCTCCACTTT	CASTQGRGLNSPLHF
TRBV5-1	TRBJ1-3	many	TRBD1	TGCGCCAGCAGCTGGGGACAGGGCTTACAACTTGGAAACACCATATATTTT	CASSWGQGLQLGNTIYF
TRBV2	TRBJ2-3	many	TRBD2	TGTGCCAGCAGTACCGGGACTAGACGCCCAGATACGCAGTATTTT	CASSTGTRRPDTQYF
TRBV28	TRBJ2-5	many	.	TGTGCCAGCAGTTCCCCACAGGGAATCGGGGAGACCCAGTACTTC	CASSSPQGIGETQYF
TRBV2	TRBJ2-4	few	TRBD2	TGTGCCAGCAGAGGACTAGCGGGAGCTCAGTACTTC	CASRGLAGAQYF
TRBV11-2	TRBJ2-1	many	TRBD2	TGTGCCAGCAGTTCGGGACTAGCGGGAGGCTACAATGAGCAGTTCTTC	CASSSGLAGGYNEQFF
TRBV5-1	TRBJ2-3	many	TRBD2	TGCGCCAGCAGCTTGGATAGGGGAGGGGCAGATACGCAGTATTTT	CASSLDRGGADTQYF
TRBV19	TRBJ2-6	.	TRBD2	TGTGCCAGTAGTTTCCGACTAGCGGGAGGCTCTGGGGCCAGCGTCCTGACTTTC	CASSFRLAGGSGASVLTF
TRBV27	TRBJ2-7	many	TRBD1	TGTGCCAGCAACGAACTGGGACAGGGGCACTCCTACGAGCAGTACTTC	CASNELGQGHSYEQYF
TRBV11-2	TRBJ2-7	many	.	TGTGCCAGCAGCTTAGCCCCGGGCACACAATACGAGCAGTACTTC	CASSLAPGTQYEQYF
TRBV5-1	TRBJ2-5	.	.	TGCGCCAGCAGCTTGGAATCGTGGGCCCAGGGGACCCAGTACTTC	CASSLESWAQGTQYF
TRBV27	TRBJ2-2	few	.	TGTGCCAGCAGTTTAAATGAGGCCGGGGAGCTGTTTTTT	CASSLNEAGELFF
TRBV4-1	TRBJ2-7	.	TRBD1	TGCGCCAGCAGCCAAGACCCACGACAGGGGGCGGAGAGCGAGCAGTACTTC	CASSQDPRQGAESEQYF
TRBV28	TRBJ2-1	many	TRBD2	TGTGCCAGCAGTTTAACCCCCGGGACTAGCGAGAACAATGAGCAGTTCTTC	CASSLTPGTSENNEQFF
TRBV20-1	TRBJ2-5	.	.	TGCAGTGGATCCGGGGGCAGGGGAAGTGGAGAGACCCAGTACTTC	CSGSGGRGSGETQYF
TRBV9	TRBJ2-3	.	.	TGTGCCAGCAGCGTAGGGGAGTTAGGGGTTACAGATACGCAGTATTTT	CASSVGELGVTDTQYF